These T cell receptor beta chains were read from a single sample in a study of low-dose radiotherapy and immunotherapy resistance in tumors. TCRdb re-called the reads with MiXCR, one entry per CDR3 protein. The sample comprises around 80,000 distinct CDR3 sequences, less than 20% of which are singletons, and less than 1.5% rests with the top ten. This specimen was PBMCs, taken after low-dose radiotherapy plus immunotherapy. The receptor source for this set is a male donor with prostate cancer. Each CDR3 is given with its conserved first and last residue. A D gene is named only where the DNA matches it firmly. Rows may omit the clone size; those that give it use once, few, many or a size class.

size	length	V	J	D	CDR3	DNA
many	15	TRBV5-1	TRBJ2-7	TRBD2	CASSSSETSGPEQYF	TGCGCCAGCAGCTCGTCGGAAACTAGCGGACCCGAGCAGTACTTC
many	15	TRBV20-1	TRBJ2-1	TRBD2	CSARRWREGSYEQFF	TGCAGTGCTAGGAGATGGCGGGAGGGTAGTTATGAGCAGTTCTTC
many	13	TRBV14	TRBJ2-1	-	CASRRARAGEQFF	TGTGCCAGCAGGCGGGCCCGGGCCGGTGAGCAGTTCTTC
many	17	TRBV27	TRBJ2-1	TRBD2	CASSFDSGSHLNNEQFF	TGTGCCAGCAGTTTCGATAGCGGGAGTCATCTGAACAATGAGCAGTTCTTC
-	12	TRBV27	TRBJ2-1	-	CASSILGDEQFF	TGTGCCAGCAGTATCCTTGGGGATGAGCAGTTCTTC
-	13	TRBV29-1	TRBJ2-1	-	CSSRTGGNNEQFF	TGCAGCTCCCGAACGGGGGGCAACAATGAGCAGTTCTTC
-	14	TRBV5-1	TRBJ2-7	-	CASSLATGYYEQYF	TGCGCCAGCAGCCTCGCGACAGGTTACTACGAGCAGTACTTC
-	16	TRBV7-2	TRBJ2-1	TRBD2	CASSLGLAGVPNEQFF	TGTGCCAGCAGCTTAGGGCTAGCGGGAGTCCCCAATGAGCAGTTCTTC
few	16	TRBV6-2/TRBV6-3	TRBJ2-3	TRBD2	CASSYSLAGGPDTQYF	TGTGCCAGCAGTTACTCACTAGCGGGAGGGCCAGATACGCAGTATTTT
-	13	TRBV10-3	TRBJ2-3	-	CAISRVSTDTQYF	TGTGCCATCAGCCGGGTCAGCACAGATACGCAGTATTTT
many	12	TRBV6-1	TRBJ1-4	-	CASRGGNEKLFF	TGTGCCAGCAGGGGAGGGAATGAAAAACTGTTTTTT
once	17	TRBV6-2/TRBV6-3	TRBJ2-3	TRBD2	CASSISGTSGRTDTQYF	TGTGCCAGCAGTATATCCGGGACTAGCGGGAGGACAGATACGCAGTATTTT
many	15	TRBV2	TRBJ2-1	-	CAMGGPPSSYNEQFF	TGTGCCATGGGTGGTCCCCCTAGCTCCTACAATGAGCAGTTCTTC
many	14	TRBV4-3	TRBJ1-1	-	CASSPSDQGKRAFF	TGCGCCAGCAGCCCGAGCGACCAGGGCAAGCGAGCTTTCTTT
few	17	TRBV7-2	TRBJ2-5	TRBD1	CASSQGAGFRIGETQYF	TGTGCCAGCAGCCAGGGGGCCGGGTTCAGAATAGGGGAGACCCAGTACTTC
many	12	TRBV7-2	TRBJ2-2	-	CASSLDVGELFF	TGTGCCAGCAGCTTAGATGTAGGGGAGCTGTTTTTT
many	17	TRBV28	TRBJ2-7	TRBD2	CASSSRLAGASAYEQYF	TGTGCCAGCAGTTCGCGACTAGCGGGAGCCTCGGCCTACGAGCAGTACTTC
many	14	TRBV7-2	TRBJ2-4	-	CASSPSRGENIQYF	TGTGCCAGCAGCCCATCGAGGGGGGAAAACATTCAGTACTTC
many	14	TRBV18	TRBJ1-5	-	CASSYGGTNQPQHF	TGTGCCAGCTCTTACGGGGGAACCAATCAGCCCCAGCATTTT
-	14	TRBV28	TRBJ2-7	-	CASSKRGGTYDQYF	TGTGCCAGCAGCAAAAGGGGGGGGACCTATGATCAGTACTTC